Each of the 4 T cell receptor beta chains below was sequenced from the same sample in a study of beta chain features in type 1 diabetes. The study, taken as a whole, reports: Patients with Type 1 diabetes showed moderately but significantly shorter TCRB CDR3s in all four CD4+ subsets.

Expressed TCRB transcripts were sequenced because the entire RNA isolate underwent reverse transcription. Method: immunoSEQ multiplex PCR; TCRdb's copy keeps in-frame clones and lacks some. The sample lists nearly 350,000 clones; approximately 9.7% were seen once. For these TCRs, the target antigens are not known. Input material: central memory CD4+ T cells from blood. Receptor source: a man aged 25-45 years with type 1 diabetes.

Only a few counts were recorded for this clone. V gene TRBV29-1 combines with J gene TRBJ2-3; a possible D gene is TRBD2 (6 bases). This CDR3 contains 16 residues. Germline CDR1 is SQVTM and CDR2 is ANQGSEA. Deletions cut 1 base from V and 5 bases from J, with 19 bases between. The CDR3 is CSVEGVMGGAGDTQYF. The CDR3 DNA reads as TGCAGCGTTGAAGGTGTTATGGGCGGGGCCGGAGATACGCAGTATTTT.

The CDR3 sequence: CASSWTSGGQDEQYF. The CDR3 coding sequence is TGTGCCAGCAGCTGGACTAGCGGGGGGCAAGACGAGCAGTACTTC. The chain has TRBV7-6 and TRBJ2-7, with 14 bases matching TRBD2. Germline V lookup: CDR1 SGHVS, CDR2 FNYEAQ. This CDR3 contains 15 residues. The junction had 4 bases not matched to a gene; V was cut back by 4 bases and J by 5 bases.

As regards this clone: Different DNA sequences within this sample yield the same CDR3. This rearrangement joins TRBV14 to TRBJ2-3, with 10 bases fitting TRBD1. Germline assignment: CDR1 SGHDN and CDR2 FVKESK. The CDR3 spans 16 residues. With V trimmed by 4 bases and J by 3 bases, 7 bases remained unmatched. As DNA, the CDR3 is TGTGCCAGCAGCCGTGGGACAGGGGAGAGGACAGATACGCAGTATTTT. This translates into CASSRGTGERTDTQYF. The full variable domain, with the rest looked up from reference TRBV14 and TRBJ2-3, is EAGVTQFPSHSVIEKGQTVTLRCDPISGHDNLYWYRRVMGKEIKFLLHFVKESKQDESGMPNNRFLAERTGGTYSTLKVQPAELEDSGVYFCASSRGTGERTDTQYFGPGTRLTVL.

The chain carries TRBV18 and TRBJ1-6; 7 positions match TRBD1. Trimming cost V 3 bases and J 0 bases; bases outside gene matches: 8. The CDR3 runs to 18 residues. Per the germline V gene, CDR1 is KGHSH and CDR2 is LQKENI. The CDR3, as DNA: TGTGCCAGCTCACCGCTCTCGGACAGGAGCTCCTATAATTCACCCCTCCACTTT. Translated, it gives CASSPLSDRSSYNSPLHF.